The 20 T cell receptor beta chains presented below share a single source sample, sequenced in a study of T-cell reconstitution after alpha-beta-depleted transplantation in children. Molecular barcoding with unique molecular identifiers was used for the TCRbeta library. A single record per CDR3 protein comes from TCRdb applying MiXCR to the PCR reads. The sample yields just over 950,000 distinct CDR3 sequences, about 30% seen once. This material consisted of PBMCs, mostly from graft donor cells, taken 360 days after TCRalphabeta/CD19-depleted stem cell transplant. These TCRs come from a boy less than two years old who had a stem cell transplant for SCID, so the T cells may come from the graft donor.

A few counts support this clonotype. CDR3 sequence: CASSLATRNNEQFF. CDR3 nucleotide sequence: TGTGCCAGCAGCTTAGCGACCAGAAACAATGAGCAGTTCTTC. The V call is TRBV11-2, the J call TRBJ2-1, with no clear D. Between the trimmed V and J ends, which lost 1 base and 5 bases, there was a span of 9 bases. Germline assignment: CDR1 SGHAT and CDR2 FQNNGV. The CDR3 is 14 residues long. The full variable domain, with the rest looked up from reference TRBV11-2 and TRBJ2-1, is EAGVAQSPRYKIIEKRQSVAFWCNPISGHATLYWYQQILGQGPKLLIQFQNNGVVDDSQLPKDRFSAERLKGVDSTLKIQPAKLEDSAVYLCASSLATRNNEQFFGPGTRLTVL.

The rearrangement links TRBV2 to TRBJ1-2, with D unresolved. The CDR3 is made up of 14 amino acids. Looked up from germline, CDR1 is SNHLY and CDR2 is FYNNEI. Trimming removed 5 bases from V and 0 bases from J, with 10 bases in between. The CDR3 bases are TGTGCCAGCAGTCCATCACTGGCTAACTATGGCTACACCTTC. Translating gives CASSPSLANYGYTF.

Details on this clonotype: A junction end diverges from the germline sequence, so it may reflect a read error. The CDR3 spells CASSSTGQGHYEEYF. CDR3 nucleotide sequence: TGCGCCAGCAGCTCAACGGGACAGGGCCACTACGAGGAGTACTTC. This chain connects TRBV5-1 to TRBJ2-7; TRBD1 aligns across 9 bases. The CDR3 extends over 15 amino acids. Germline values: CDR1 SGHRS, CDR2 YFSETQ.

The V gene is TRBV4-3, the J gene TRBJ2-7, with 8 bases matching TRBD1. Germline V gene data show CDR1 as LGHNA and CDR2 as YSLEER. Trimming removed 4 bases from V and 3 bases from J; junction bases left unmatched: 8. This CDR3 is 15 amino acids long. The DNA for the CDR3 is TGCGCCAGCAGCCTGGGGGACAGGTCAATCTACGAGCAGTACTTC. Its protein is CASSLGDRSIYEQYF.

V and J are TRBV5-1 and TRBJ2-1, with D possibly being TRBD2 (7 bases). V was pared by 4 bases and J by 7 bases, with 24 bases between. This CDR3 comprises 17 residues. CDR1 is SGHRS, CDR2 YFSETQ, per germline. In nucleotides, the CDR3 is TGCGCCAGCAGCCCGGGGGGCTGGGCAGGGCGGAGTAATGAGCAGTTCTTC. Protein: CASSPGGWAGRSNEQFF.

The CDR3 is CATSKRTGKAFF. The CDR3, as DNA: TGTGCCACCAGCAAACGGACAGGCAAAGCTTTCTTT. The J gene is TRBJ1-1, the V gene TRBV15; 7 nucleotides agree with TRBD1. The CDR3 length is 12 residues. After removal of 4 bases from V and 9 bases from J, the junction contained 5 bases not matched to a gene. Per the germline V gene, CDR1 is LNHNV and CDR2 is YYDKDF (reference sequence).

This clonotype was observed a few times. The J gene is TRBJ2-5, the V gene TRBV5-1; possible D gene TRBD1, 6 bases. Germline loops: CDR1 SGHRS, CDR2 YFSETQ. The CDR3 runs to 15 residues. Trimming removed 0 bases from V and 5 bases from J, with 14 bases in between. CDR3 DNA: TGCGCCAGCAGCTTGGTGTCAGGGGAAAGGGAGACCCAGTACTTC. Protein sequence: CASSLVSGERETQYF.

The gene calls are TRBV18 and TRBJ2-1; D is uncertain. This CDR3 spans 15 amino acids. V lost 1 base and J 0 bases, leaving 7 bases between the germline ends. Germline CDR1 and CDR2: KGHSH and LQKENI. The CDR3 DNA reads as TGTGCCAGCTCACCACAGACCCACTCCTACAATGAGCAGTTCTTC. Its translation: CASSPQTHSYNEQFF.

The rearrangement joins TRBV12-3 or TRBV12-4 to TRBJ2-1; D not certain. This CDR3 spans 15 amino acids. V gave up 4 bases and J gave up 0 bases, with 10 bases separating them. The CDR3 is CASSSDLRSYNEQFF. The DNA of the CDR3 is TGTGCCAGCAGTTCTGACCTACGCTCCTACAATGAGCAGTTCTTC.

The V call is TRBV11-2, the J call TRBJ1-2; the D gene is possibly TRBD1 (6 bases). Germline-derived CDR1 and CDR2 are SGHAT and FQNNGV. The CDR3 sequence is 20 residues long. With 4 bases removed from V and 4 bases from J, the gap between germline ends came to 31 bases. The CDR3 here is CASSSRGGGTATEGIYGYTF. CDR3 nucleotides: TGTGCCAGCAGCTCTAGAGGGGGGGGGACCGCGACGGAAGGTATCTATGGCTACACCTTC.

This clonotype was seen a handful of times. The gene calls are TRBV5-5 and TRBJ2-1; possibly TRBD2 for D (6 bases). Trimming took off 6 bases at V and 3 bases at J, with 16 bases between the two ends. The germline CDR1 and CDR2 sequences are SGHKS and YYEKEE (reference sequence). This CDR3 has 15 residues. This CDR3 reads CASTWGDRDYNEQFF. CDR3 nucleotides: TGTGCCAGCACCTGGGGGGACCGTGACTACAATGAGCAGTTCTTC.

In its sample, this clonotype was seen many times. The CDR3 loop reads CASSTTGVHTEAFF. CDR3 nucleotides: TGTGCCAGCAGTACTACAGGGGTCCACACTGAAGCTTTCTTT. This sequence joins TRBV25-1 and TRBJ1-1, with 7 bases lining up with TRBD1. J was trimmed by 3 bases and V by 5 bases; bases with no gene match: 6. The CDR3 has 14 amino acids. CDR1 is MGHDK, CDR2 SYGVNS, per germline.

CDR3 DNA: TGTGCCAGCAGTGGGAGAGGAGGGGACGAGCAGTACTTC. Its translation is CASSGRGGDEQYF. The gene calls are TRBV25-1 and TRBJ2-7; TRBD2 might be the D (6 bases). Germline V gives CDR1 MGHDK, CDR2 SYGVNS. The V and J ends lost 4 bases and 5 bases respectively, with 12 bases between them. The CDR3 runs to 13 residues.

This clonotype was counted only a few times. The chain combines TRBV11-2 with TRBJ2-5; unclear D gene. The CDR3 is made up of 12 amino acids. Trimming stripped 6 bases from V and 4 bases from J, with 9 bases between. CDR1 and CDR2 (germline): SGHAT, FQNNGV. The CDR3 loop reads CASRGSPETQYF. The CDR3 region has the DNA TGTGCCAGCAGAGGGTCGCCAGAGACCCAGTACTTC. The full variable domain, with the rest looked up from reference TRBV11-2 and TRBJ2-5, is EAGVAQSPRYKIIEKRQSVAFWCNPISGHATLYWYQQILGQGPKLLIQFQNNGVVDDSQLPKDRFSAERLKGVDSTLKIQPAKLEDSAVYLCASRGSPETQYFGPGTRLLVL.

This clonotype came up a few times. The chain has TRBV10-3 and TRBJ2-5; 8 positions agree with TRBD2. With 5 bases clipped from V and 4 bases from J, the junction kept 3 bases outside the gene matches. The CDR3 extends over 13 amino acids. Germline V gives CDR1 ENHRY, CDR2 SYGVKD. This chain's CDR3 is CAISRLAGETQYF. The CDR3 region has the DNA TGTGCCATCAGTCGGCTAGCGGGAGAGACCCAGTACTTC.

V usage is TRBV4-1 and J usage is TRBJ2-5, with 14 bases matching TRBD2. The CDR3 spans 17 residues. Per the germline V gene, CDR1 is MGHRA and CDR2 is YSYEKL. J was trimmed by 7 bases and V by 3 bases; bases with no gene match: 10. The CDR3 nucleotides are TGCGCCAGCAGCCAGACTAGCGGGGGGGCCCTGGGAGGGACCCAGTACTTC. Translating it yields CASSQTSGGALGGTQYF.

The chain has TRBV29-1 and TRBJ1-2; maybe TRBD1 (6 bases). This CDR3 spans 12 amino acids. Per the germline V gene, CDR1 is SQVTM and CDR2 is ANQGSEA. V shed 6 bases and J shed 7 bases, with 15 bases lying between them. The CDR3 reads CSVQGRESGYTF. The CDR3 region has the DNA TGCAGCGTACAGGGTAGGGAATCTGGCTACACCTTC.

The chain combines TRBV2 with TRBJ2-5; D perhaps matches TRBD2 (6 bases). This CDR3 comprises 18 residues. The V gene lost 2 bases and the J gene lost 3 bases, with 22 bases spanning the gap. CDR1 and CDR2 (germline): SNHLY, FYNNEI. The CDR3 DNA reads TGTGCCAGCAGTGAAAATGGTTTGGGGGGTTTCTCGAAAGAGACCCAGTACTTC. Translated: CASSENGLGGFSKETQYF.

The J gene is TRBJ2-3, the V gene TRBV12-3 or TRBV12-4; 7 nucleotides match TRBD1. The CDR3 spans 15 residues. After removal of 6 bases from V and 6 bases from J, the junction contained 12 bases not matched to a gene. The CDR3 coding sequence is TGTGCCAGCAGCCAGGGACAGCTAACGTCGGATACGCAGTATTTT. Translating it yields CASSQGQLTSDTQYF.

The table lists this clonotype with a few counts. The rearrangement uses TRBV5-6 and TRBJ2-1; no clear D gene. The germline V gene has CDR1 SGHDT and CDR2 YYEEEE. CDR3 length equals 12 residues. Trimming left V 3 bases short and J 9 bases short, with 10 bases between. This chain's CDR3 is CASSSLSVEQFF. DNA for the CDR3: TGTGCCAGCAGCTCGCTCTCGGTTGAGCAGTTCTTC.